This T cell receptor (beta chain) was sequenced during a study of cytomegalovirus exposure and HLA in healthy donors. The study, taken as a whole, reports: Most observed TCR sequences were rare, whereas some public TCRs were detected in many donors.

Unmatched junction bases numbered 5, after V lost 3 bases and J lost 4 bases. The CDR3 extends over 16 amino acids. In germline, CDR1 is SGHVS, CDR2 FNYEAQ. Note on this clone: Antigen unknown.

All the people who gave samples were healthy bone marrow donors. With 60 Vbeta and 13 Jbeta primers, the PCR was carried out. Assay used: immunoSEQ multiplex PCR; TCRdb lists only in-frame clones, some missing. The table has about 170,000 clones, under 80% seen once; the top ten hold about 3.2%. The clonotype originates from a man in his forties in good health and CMV-seronegative. V usage is TRBV7-6 and J usage is TRBJ2-3, with 12 bases identical to TRBD2. Sequenced material: PBMCs. The CDR3 DNA is TGTGCCAGCAGCTTTCGCCTAGCGGGAGGGTCAGATACGCAGTATTTT. Its translation: CASSFRLAGGSDTQYF.